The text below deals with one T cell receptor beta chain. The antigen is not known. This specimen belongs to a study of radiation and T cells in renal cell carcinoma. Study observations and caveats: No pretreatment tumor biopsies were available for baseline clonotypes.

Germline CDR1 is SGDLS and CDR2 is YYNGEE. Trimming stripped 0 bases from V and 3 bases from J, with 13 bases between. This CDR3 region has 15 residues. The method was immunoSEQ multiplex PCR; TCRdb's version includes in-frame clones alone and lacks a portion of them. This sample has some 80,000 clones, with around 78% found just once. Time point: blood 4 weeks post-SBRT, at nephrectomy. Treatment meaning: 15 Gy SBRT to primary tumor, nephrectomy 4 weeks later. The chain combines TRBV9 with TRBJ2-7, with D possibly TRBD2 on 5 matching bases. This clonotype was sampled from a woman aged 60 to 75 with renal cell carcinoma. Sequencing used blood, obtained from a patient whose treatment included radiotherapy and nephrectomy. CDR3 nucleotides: TGTGCCAGCAGCGTAGAAGGGAGCGCCTACTACGAGCAGTACTTC. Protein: CASSVEGSAYYEQYF.